The 28 T cell receptor beta chains below were found in one sample sequenced in a study of blood T cell repertoires in COVID-19. The table came from immunoSEQ multiplex PCR; TCRdb's copy has only in-frame clones and leaves some out. This table has 190,000 or so clones, around four fifths appearing once. The source material was peripheral blood. The receptors were sampled from a man aged 55 to 70 with COVID-19, enrolled during active disease.

The V gene is TRBV28, the J gene TRBJ2-7, with TRBD1 matching over 10 bases. Germline V lookup: CDR1 MDHEN, CDR2 SYDVKM. This CDR3 is built from 16 residues. V was pared by 6 bases and J by 5 bases, with 13 bases of the junction left unmatched. The CDR3 reads CASSNPPGTGAHEQYF. The CDR3 nucleotides are TGTGCCAGCAGCAATCCCCCCGGGACAGGGGCCCACGAGCAGTACTTC.

This rearrangement joins TRBV9 to TRBJ2-6; 11 nucleotides line up with TRBD1. CDR3 size: 19 residues. Per germline, CDR1 SGDLS and CDR2 YYNGEE. Unmatched junction bases numbered 6, after V lost 0 bases and J lost 1 base. This CDR3 reads CASSVDSGQGASGANVLTF. In nucleotides, the CDR3 is TGTGCCAGCAGCGTAGACTCCGGACAGGGGGCTTCTGGGGCCAACGTCCTGACTTTC.

This rearrangement joins TRBV14 to TRBJ1-4; TRBD1 agrees at 7 bases. The CDR3 runs 16 residues. From germline, CDR1 is SGHDN and CDR2 FVKESK. V dropped 6 bases and J dropped 2; count of bases not matched to a gene: 9. CDR3 sequence reads: CASSRSGGATNEKLFF. Written as DNA, the CDR3 is TGTGCCAGCAGTCGTTCAGGGGGAGCTACTAATGAAAAACTGTTTTTT.

The genes are TRBV11-2 and TRBJ1-2; D is perhaps TRBD1 (5 bases). The CDR3 is 13 amino acids. The germline V gene has CDR1 SGHAT and CDR2 FQNNGV. V lost 5 bases, J lost 8 bases, and 15 bases lay in between. The CDR3 coding sequence is TGTGCCAGCAGCCATACAGGTTTCTTAGGCTACACCTTC. Residues: CASSHTGFLGYTF.

With regard to this clone: The DNA is left out, because the CDR3 cannot be placed on it with certainty; the CDR3 is given as TCRdb lists it. The chain recombines TRBV21-1 with TRBJ1-4; TRBD1, as called in the table, went unchecked against the DNA. TRBV21-1 is assigned pseudogene status. From its first to its last residue, the CDR3 has 15 amino acids. CDR3 sequence reads: CASNEFGTGNEKLFF.

The V gene is TRBV4-1, the J gene TRBJ2-1; D not resolved. Trimming cost V 0 bases and J 3 bases, with 3 bases left between them. The CDR3 runs 13 residues. Germline V gene sequence: CDR1 MGHRA, CDR2 YSYEKL. The CDR3 coding sequence is TGCGCCAGCAGCCAAGAACTCTACAATGAGCAGTTCTTC. Protein product: CASSQELYNEQFF.

V gene TRBV7-9 combines with J gene TRBJ1-1; D is ambiguous. The germline V and J ends were trimmed by 8 bases and 0 bases, with 13 bases remaining between them. This CDR3 is 14 amino acids long. Per the germline V gene, CDR1 is SEHNR and CDR2 is FQNEAQ (reference sequence). In DNA form, the CDR3 reads TGTGCCAGCTCGATTGGAGGTATGAACACTGAAGCTTTCTTT. It encodes CASSIGGMNTEAFF. Variable domain in full (rest from reference TRBV7-9 and TRBJ1-1): DTGVSQNPRHKITKRGQNVTFRCDPISEHNRLYWYRQTLGQGPEFLTYFQNEAQLEKSRLLSDRFSAERPKGSFSTLEIQRTEQGDSAMYLCASSIGGMNTEAFFGQGTRLTVV.

The genes are TRBV11-2 and TRBJ2-3, with D possibly matching TRBD1 (6 bases). The CDR3 extends over 13 amino acids. The V end was cut by 0 bases, the J end by 10 bases, with 11 bases between. Germline-derived CDR1 and CDR2 are SGHAT and FQNNGV. CDR3 residues: CASSLDRQAPQYF. The CDR3, as DNA: TGTGCCAGCAGCTTAGATCGACAGGCTCCGCAGTATTTT.

This clone was seen a handful of times. The genes are TRBV7-9 and TRBJ1-2; 9 nucleotides agree with TRBD1. The CDR3 spans 14 residues. After removal of 5 bases from V and 7 bases from J, the junction contained 8 bases not matched to a gene. Per the germline V gene, CDR1 is SEHNR and CDR2 is FQNEAQ (reference sequence). The CDR3 DNA is TGTGCCAGCAGCACCTGGACAGGGGCTCTTGGCTACACCTTC. Translation: CASSTWTGALGYTF.

The chain couples TRBV6-2 or TRBV6-3 to TRBJ1-5, with a possible D match to TRBD1 (6 bases). This CDR3 is 17 amino acids long. The V and J ends lost 4 bases and 4 bases respectively, with 20 bases between them. Germline lookup yields CDR1 MNHEY and CDR2 SVGEGT. Here the CDR3 reads CASSLGPPGDWNQPQHF. In DNA form, the CDR3 reads TGTGCCAGCAGTTTGGGCCCCCCAGGGGATTGGAATCAGCCCCAGCATTTT.

This chain joins TRBV28 and TRBJ2-2, with TRBD2 identical over 7 bases. Germline V gives CDR1 MDHEN, CDR2 SYDVKM. The CDR3 spans 15 residues. Trimming took 7 bases from V and 7 from J; bases not matched to a gene: 12. The CDR3 spells CASTMGGVTGGELFF. In DNA, the CDR3 is TGTGCCAGCACCATGGGAGGGGTTACGGGCGGGGAGCTGTTTTTT. Complete variable domain (other parts from reference TRBV28 and TRBJ2-2): DVKVTQSSRYLVKRTGEKVFLECVQDMDHENMFWYRQDPGLGLRLIYFSYDVKMKEKGDIPEGYSVSREKKERFSLILESASTNQTSMYLCASTMGGVTGGELFFGEGSRLTVL.

This rearrangement joins TRBV10-3 to TRBJ2-2; TRBD2 matches 9 bases. CDR3 length: 14 amino acids. Germline V lookup: CDR1 ENHRY, CDR2 SYGVKD. Unmatched junction bases numbered 2, after V lost 4 bases and J lost 5 bases. The CDR3 DNA reads TGTGCCATCAGTGGTCTAGCGGGAACCGGGGAGCTGTTTTTT. It codes for CAISGLAGTGELFF.

The gene calls are TRBV6-5 and TRBJ2-3; 9 bases are shared with TRBD1. The CDR3 length is 15 residues. The ends lost 4 bases at V and 4 bases at J; junction bases unmatched: 6. Germline values: CDR1 MNHEY, CDR2 SVGAGI. CDR3 in DNA: TGTGCCAGCAGTTTACAGGGGGCGCATGCAGATACGCAGTATTTT. Translation: CASSLQGAHADTQYF.

The V and J genes are TRBV3-1 (or the pseudogene TRBV3-2) and TRBJ1-5; D is perhaps TRBD1 (6 bases). CDR1 and CDR2 from the germline V gene are LGHDT and YNNKEL (reference sequence). V lost 5 bases, J lost 2 bases, and 16 bases lay in between. The CDR3 runs 16 residues. The CDR3 coding sequence is TGTGCCAGCAGCTCCCGACTGCCAGGGGGCAATCAGCCCCAGCATTTT. It specifies CASSSRLPGGNQPQHF.

The rearrangement uses TRBV4-1 and TRBJ1-2, with unresolved D. The germline V gene has CDR1 MGHRA and CDR2 YSYEKL. This CDR3 has 15 amino acids. The germline V and J ends were trimmed by 4 bases and 0 bases, with 12 bases remaining between them. CDR3 DNA sequence: TGCGCCAGCAGCCTGGGCCGCGGGTCTAACTATGGCTACACCTTC. Translation gives CASSLGRGSNYGYTF.

This rearrangement joins TRBV5-4 to TRBJ1-4, with D possibly being TRBD1 (6 bases). Germline V lookup: CDR1 SGHNT, CDR2 YYREEE (reference sequence). Trimming left V 3 bases short and J 1 base short, with 10 bases between. The CDR3 sequence is 15 residues long. Here the CDR3 DNA reads TGTGCCAGCAGCTGGCGAGGGGGAACTAATGAAAAACTGTTTTTT. Translated: CASSWRGGTNEKLFF.

V gene TRBV12-3 or TRBV12-4 combines with J gene TRBJ2-7, with 7 bases fitting TRBD1. This CDR3 is 13 amino acids long. The V segment lost 5 bases and the J segment 3 bases; nucleotides outside the gene matches: 4. CDR3 DNA sequence: TGTGCCAGCAGTCCGGGACAGTACTACGAGCAGTACTTC. This gives the protein CASSPGQYYEQYF.

V usage is TRBV5-4 and J usage is TRBJ2-7; a weak D match, TRBD1 (6 bases). Germline CDR1 and CDR2: SGHNT and YYREEE (reference sequence). The CDR3 has 15 amino acids. V gave up 0 bases and J gave up 3 bases, with 13 bases separating them. The chain's CDR3 is CASSLDARGFYEQYF. For the CDR3, the DNA is TGTGCCAGCAGCTTGGACGCCAGGGGATTCTACGAGCAGTACTTC. Looking up the rest from reference TRBV5-4 and TRBJ2-7 gives the full variable domain: ETGVTQSPTHLIKTRGQQVTLRCSSQSGHNTVSWYQQALGQGPQFIFQYYREEENGRGNFPPRFSGLQFPNYSSELNVNALELDDSALYLCASSLDARGFYEQYFGPGTRLTVT.

The chain joins TRBV6-5 to TRBJ1-6; perhaps TRBD1 as D (5 bases). V was clipped by 0 bases and J by 7 bases, with 10 bases between them. Germline loops: CDR1 MNHEY, CDR2 SVGAGI. CDR3 length: 15 residues. The CDR3 DNA sequence: TGTGCCAGCAGTTACTCGTACAGGTCCAATTCACCCCTCCACTTT. Translating gives CASSYSYRSNSPLHF.

This clone was counted once. The V call is TRBV5-6, the J call TRBJ1-4, with D possibly TRBD1 on 5 matching bases. Germline V lookup: CDR1 SGHDT, CDR2 YYEEEE. There are 14 residues in the CDR3. V lost 1 base and J 4 bases, leaving 8 bases between the germline ends. CDR3 DNA: TGTGCCAGCAGCTTGCAGGGAATTAATGAAAAACTGTTTTTT. Its protein is CASSLQGINEKLFF.

This clone was picked up one time. The chain is built from TRBV19 and TRBJ1-5; D unclear. Germline lookup yields CDR1 LNHDA and CDR2 SQIVND (reference sequence). The CDR3 sequence is 15 residues long. Deletions cut 7 bases from V and 4 bases from J, with 17 bases between. CDR3 region: CASMSGGRTNQPQHF. Written as DNA, the CDR3 is TGTGCCAGTATGTCTGGCGGACGGACTAATCAGCCCCAGCATTTT.

V is TRBV6-2 or TRBV6-3 and J is TRBJ1-1; unclear D gene. Looked up from germline, CDR1 is MNHEY and CDR2 is SVGEGT. The CDR3 spans 17 residues. V gave up 2 bases and J gave up 1 base, with 17 bases separating them. The CDR3 sequence: CASSYTPSRDWNTEAFF. CDR3 sequence (DNA): TGTGCCAGCAGTTACACCCCCAGCCGGGATTGGAACACTGAAGCTTTCTTT.

This clone was recorded only once. The rearrangement links TRBV18 to TRBJ2-2; D may be TRBD2 (6 bases). The CDR3 is 15 amino acids. Trimming removed 2 bases at V and 6 bases at J, with 13 bases between. Germline values: CDR1 KGHSH, CDR2 LQKENI. CDR3 sequence (DNA): TGTGCCAGCTCACCATTGCCGGCGGGGTCCGGGGAGCTGTTTTTT. Translating gives CASSPLPAGSGELFF.

The chain couples TRBV12-3 or TRBV12-4 to TRBJ1-1; D ambiguous. This CDR3 is built from 13 residues. The germline V and J ends were trimmed by 5 bases and 4 bases, with 11 bases remaining between them. The CDR3 reads CASSLLIGTEAFF. The CDR3 DNA reads as TGTGCCAGCAGTCTGCTTATCGGCACTGAAGCTTTCTTT.

V and J are TRBV19 and TRBJ2-7; possible D gene TRBD1, 6 bases. Germline V gene sequence: CDR1 LNHDA, CDR2 SQIVND (reference sequence). V was clipped by 3 bases and J by 2 bases, with 11 bases between them. The CDR3 runs 14 residues. The CDR3 sequence is CASSMTGAPYEQYF. The CDR3 nucleotides read TGTGCCAGTAGTATGACAGGAGCCCCCTACGAGCAGTACTTC.

The rearrangement links TRBV2 to TRBJ1-1; 12 bases align to TRBD1. Trimming removed 7 bases from V and 6 bases from J; junction bases left unmatched: 6. This CDR3 is built from 14 residues. Germline CDR1 and CDR2: SNHLY and FYNNEI. The CDR3 is CASNVGQGAAEAFF. The CDR3 DNA reads as TGTGCCAGCAACGTGGGACAGGGGGCCGCTGAAGCTTTCTTT.

The J gene is TRBJ1-2, the V gene TRBV2; the D gene is possibly TRBD1 (6 bases). Deletions cut 0 bases from V and 11 bases from J, with 10 bases between. CDR3 length: 12 residues. Germline assignment: CDR1 SNHLY and CDR2 FYNNEI. DNA for the CDR3: TGTGCCAGCAGTGAAGCCGGACAGAAGTACACCTTC. This sequence encodes CASSEAGQKYTF.

The V and J genes are TRBV7-6 and TRBJ1-1; D is unresolved. With 3 bases removed from V and 6 bases from J, the gap between germline ends came to 11 bases. Germline V gene data show CDR1 as SGHVS and CDR2 as FNYEAQ. CDR3 length: 13 residues. CDR3 in amino acids: CASSLGSPSEAFF. CDR3 nucleotide sequence: TGTGCCAGCAGCTTGGGCAGTCCCTCTGAAGCTTTCTTT.